Each of the 14 T cell receptor beta chains below was sequenced from the same sample in a study of blood T cell repertoires in COVID-19. TCRdb's table, derived via immunoSEQ multiplex PCR, lists solely in-frame clones and lacks some. The sample holds about 260,000 clones, more than 80% seen once. Input material: PBMCs or T cells enriched from blood (not recorded which). The source is a woman under 30 who had recovered from COVID-19.

V gene TRBV7-9 combines with J gene TRBJ1-1; D perhaps matches TRBD1 (5 bases). CDR1 is SEHNR and CDR2 is FQNEAQ in the germline V gene (reference sequence). Trimming removed 5 bases at V and 3 bases at J, with 22 bases between. This CDR3 contains 17 residues. The CDR3 DNA reads as TGTGCCAGCAGCCCCATGCCAAGGGGAAGGGGATACACTGAAGCTTTCTTT. This translates into CASSPMPRGRGYTEAFF.

The V and J genes are TRBV7-9 and TRBJ2-1; TRBD1 is a possible D gene (5 bases). The CDR3 loop spans 14 amino acids. Germline V gene sequence: CDR1 SEHNR, CDR2 FQNEAQ (reference sequence). With 1 base removed from V and 7 bases from J, the gap between germline ends came to 11 bases. For the CDR3, the DNA is TGTGCCAGCAGCTTAGTTTGGCAGGGTAATGAGCAGTTCTTC. Its translation is CASSLVWQGNEQFF. The full variable domain, completed using reference TRBV7-9 and TRBJ2-1, is DTGVSQNPRHKITKRGQNVTFRCDPISEHNRLYWYRQTLGQGPEFLTYFQNEAQLEKSRLLSDRFSAERPKGSFSTLEIQRTEQGDSAMYLCASSLVWQGNEQFFGPGTRLTVL.

This clone has just a few counts. The chain employs TRBV6-6 and TRBJ2-7; tentative D call: TRBD1 (6 bases). The CDR3 consists of 14 residues. Germline CDR1 is MNHNY and CDR2 is SVGAGI (reference sequence). V was cut by 2 bases and J by 2 bases, with 10 bases left in between. CDR3 sequence reads: CASSYATGTYEQYF. CDR3 nucleotides: TGTGCCAGCAGTTACGCGACAGGCACCTACGAGCAGTACTTC.

The gene calls are TRBV2 and TRBJ2-1; TRBD2 agrees at 7 bases. The CDR3 sequence is 14 residues long. Germline values: CDR1 SNHLY, CDR2 FYNNEI. V trimming: 4 bases; J trimming: 6 bases; junction bases outside the gene matches: 6. CDR3 coding DNA: TGTGCCAGCAGTGTAACCAGGGAGGGCAATGAGCAGTTCTTC. Its translation is CASSVTREGNEQFF.

The chain recombines TRBV12-3 or TRBV12-4 with TRBJ2-1; maybe TRBD1 (5 bases). The CDR3 has 13 residues. V was shortened by 3 bases and J by 8 bases, with 11 bases between the two germline ends. CDR3 coding DNA: TGTGCCAGCAGTTTGGCTAGGGGCGATGAGCAGTTCTTC. Protein sequence: CASSLARGDEQFF.

The sample holds one count of this clone. The rearrangement uses TRBV2 and TRBJ2-1; D might be TRBD1 (5 bases). CDR1 is SNHLY, CDR2 FYNNEI, per germline. Trimming removed 5 bases from V and 0 bases from J, with 20 bases in between. The CDR3 is 18 amino acids. The CDR3 region is CASSYPLKQESSYNEQFF. CDR3 nucleotide sequence: TGTGCCAGCAGTTACCCACTCAAACAGGAGAGCTCCTACAATGAGCAGTTCTTC.

J is TRBJ1-5 and V is TRBV7-8; 11 bases are a match to TRBD1. Germline V gene sequence: CDR1 SGHVS, CDR2 FQNEAQ. The CDR3 totals 17 residues. The ends lost 3 bases at V and 4 bases at J; junction bases unmatched: 8. CDR3 loop: CASSLTGTGGWNQPQHF. The CDR3 coding sequence is TGTGCCAGCAGCTTGACCGGGACAGGGGGATGGAATCAGCCCCAGCATTTT.

This chain joins TRBV15 and TRBJ1-1; D is unresolved. CDR3 length equals 13 residues. V lost 4 bases, J lost 0 bases, and 6 bases lay in between. CDR1 is LNHNV and CDR2 is YYDKDF in the germline V gene (reference sequence). CDR3 region: CATSTQMNTEAFF. The CDR3 DNA reads TGTGCCACCAGCACCCAAATGAACACTGAAGCTTTCTTT.

The CDR3 nucleotides are TGTGCCAGCAGCCGCTTGGGGCGGGGTGCCGAGGAAGATACGCAGTATTTT. Translating it yields CASSRLGRGAEEDTQYF. The J gene is TRBJ2-3, the V gene TRBV3-1 (or the pseudogene TRBV3-2); D perhaps matches TRBD2 (6 bases). The V gene lost 4 bases and the J gene lost 5 bases, with 22 bases spanning the gap. The germline V gene encodes CDR1 LGHDT and CDR2 YNNKEL (reference sequence). This CDR3 spans 17 amino acids.

The V and J genes are TRBV28 and TRBJ2-5; D unresolved. Trimming stripped 4 bases from V and 5 bases from J, with 17 bases between. The CDR3 is 15 residues long. Germline assignment: CDR1 MDHEN and CDR2 SYDVKM. The CDR3 DNA reads as TGTGCCAGCAGTTCCCGAGAATTTAGCACGGAGACCCAGTACTTC. Amino acid sequence: CASSSREFSTETQYF. Filled out from reference TRBV28 and TRBJ2-5, the complete variable domain reads DVKVTQSSRYLVKRTGEKVFLECVQDMDHENMFWYRQDPGLGLRLIYFSYDVKMKEKGDIPEGYSVSREKKERFSLILESASTNQTSMYLCASSSREFSTETQYFGPGTRLLVL.

This sequence joins TRBV7-2 and TRBJ1-1; D remains ambiguous. With 5 bases removed from V and 6 bases from J, the gap between germline ends came to 13 bases. The CDR3 covers 13 residues. CDR1 and CDR2 (germline): SGHTA, FQGNSA. This chain's CDR3 is CASSPDMRAEAFF. DNA of the CDR3: TGTGCCAGCAGCCCTGATATGAGGGCTGAAGCTTTCTTT. The variable domain in full, with the rest retrieved from reference TRBV7-2 and TRBJ1-1, is GAGVSQSPSNKVTEKGKDVELRCDPISGHTALYWYRQSLGQGLEFLIYFQGNSAPDKSGLPSDRFSAERTGGSVSTLTIQRTQQEDSAVYLCASSPDMRAEAFFGQGTRLTVV.

The chain recombines TRBV25-1 with TRBJ1-2; D is unresolved. Germline V CDR1 and CDR2: MGHDK, SYGVNS. The CDR3 runs 14 residues. Trimming took off 2 bases at V and 4 bases at J, with 11 bases between the two ends. In DNA form, the CDR3 reads TGTGCCAGCAGTGAACCCGGGTGGGTCTATGGCTACACCTTC. This gives the protein CASSEPGWVYGYTF.

This chain links TRBV28 with TRBJ1-4; tentative D call: TRBD1 (6 bases). Germline V gene sequence: CDR1 MDHEN, CDR2 SYDVKM. The V end was cut by 7 bases, the J end by 5 bases, with 17 bases between. CDR3 length: 15 residues. CDR3: CASTSGGAGNEKLFF. The DNA of the CDR3 is TGTGCCAGCACCTCGGGGGGGGCCGGGAATGAAAAACTGTTTTTT. The variable domain in full, completed from reference TRBV28 and TRBJ1-4, reads DVKVTQSSRYLVKRTGEKVFLECVQDMDHENMFWYRQDPGLGLRLIYFSYDVKMKEKGDIPEGYSVSREKKERFSLILESASTNQTSMYLCASTSGGAGNEKLFFGSGTQLSVL.

This chain links TRBV27 with TRBJ2-1, with a weak D call TRBD1 (5 bases). CDR1 and CDR2 (germline): MNHEY, SMNVEV (reference sequence). The CDR3 has 15 residues. V was clipped by 2 bases and J by 4 bases, with 12 bases between them. The CDR3 spells CASSLIGVGYNEQFF. CDR3 sequence (DNA): TGTGCCAGCAGTTTAATAGGGGTAGGGTACAATGAGCAGTTCTTC.